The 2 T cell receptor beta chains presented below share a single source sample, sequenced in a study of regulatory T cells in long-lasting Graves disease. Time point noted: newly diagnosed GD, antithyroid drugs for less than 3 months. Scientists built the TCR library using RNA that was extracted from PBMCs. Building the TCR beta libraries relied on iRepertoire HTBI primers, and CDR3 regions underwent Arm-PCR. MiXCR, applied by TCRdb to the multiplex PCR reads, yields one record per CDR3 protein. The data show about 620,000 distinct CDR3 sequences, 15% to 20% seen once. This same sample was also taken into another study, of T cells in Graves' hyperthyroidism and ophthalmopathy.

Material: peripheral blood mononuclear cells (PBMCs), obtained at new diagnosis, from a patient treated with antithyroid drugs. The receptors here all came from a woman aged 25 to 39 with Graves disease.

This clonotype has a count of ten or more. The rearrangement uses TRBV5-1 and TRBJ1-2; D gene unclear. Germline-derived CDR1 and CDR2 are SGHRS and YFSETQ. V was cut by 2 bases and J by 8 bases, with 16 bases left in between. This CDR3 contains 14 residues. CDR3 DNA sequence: TGCGCCAGCAGCTTCTTACCTGCAGGCGGGGGCTACACCTTC. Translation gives CASSFLPAGGGYTF.

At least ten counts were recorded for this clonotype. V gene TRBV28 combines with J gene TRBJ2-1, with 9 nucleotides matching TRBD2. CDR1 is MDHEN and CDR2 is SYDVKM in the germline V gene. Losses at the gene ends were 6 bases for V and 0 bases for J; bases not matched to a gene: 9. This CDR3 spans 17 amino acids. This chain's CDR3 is CASSLGGAGGSYNEQFF. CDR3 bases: TGTGCCAGCAGCCTCGGGGGAGCGGGAGGCTCCTACAATGAGCAGTTCTTC.